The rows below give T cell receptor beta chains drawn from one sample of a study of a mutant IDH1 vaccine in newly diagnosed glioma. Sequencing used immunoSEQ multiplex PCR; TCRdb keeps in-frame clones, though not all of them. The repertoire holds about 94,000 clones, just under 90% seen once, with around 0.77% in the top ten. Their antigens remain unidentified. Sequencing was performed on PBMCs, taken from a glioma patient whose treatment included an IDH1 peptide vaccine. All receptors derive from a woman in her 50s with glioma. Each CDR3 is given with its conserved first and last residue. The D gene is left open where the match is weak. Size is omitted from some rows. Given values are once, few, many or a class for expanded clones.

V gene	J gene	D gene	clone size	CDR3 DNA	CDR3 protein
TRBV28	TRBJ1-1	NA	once	TGTGCCAGCACCCTTCGCACTTTGAACACTGAAGCTTTCTTT	CASTLRTLNTEAFF
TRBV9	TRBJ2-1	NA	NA	TGTGCCAGCAGCCCTGGGATAGTTGTGTATGAGCAGTTCTTC	CASSPGIVVYEQFF
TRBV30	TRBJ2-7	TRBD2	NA	TGTGCCTGGAGTAGCGGGAGCCACGAGCAGTACTTC	CAWSSGSHEQYF
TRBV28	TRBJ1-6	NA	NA	TGTGCCAGCAGTATAGGGTATAATTCACCCCTCCACTTT	CASSIGYNSPLHF
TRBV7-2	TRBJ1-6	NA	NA	TGTGCCAGCAGCTTAAGGGGTTTGCTCTATAATTCACCCCTCCACTTT	CASSLRGLLYNSPLHF
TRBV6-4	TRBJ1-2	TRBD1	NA	TGTGCCAGCAGTGACTCGAGGGGGGGACAGGGTAGCTATGGCTACACCTTC	CASSDSRGGQGSYGYTF
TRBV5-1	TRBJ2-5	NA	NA	TGCGCCAGCGGGAGGGGACAGGAAGAGACCCAGTACTTC	CASGRGQEETQYF
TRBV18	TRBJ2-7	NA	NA	TGTGCCAGCTCACCACATCCATTTTCTGGCGAGCAGTACTTC	CASSPHPFSGEQYF
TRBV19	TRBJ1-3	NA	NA	TGTGCCAGTAGTACTACAGTTTACTCTGGAAACACCATATATTTT	CASSTTVYSGNTIYF
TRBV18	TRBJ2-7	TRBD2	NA	TGTGCCAGCTCTAGCGGGAGGGACAACGAGCAGTACTTC	CASSSGRDNEQYF
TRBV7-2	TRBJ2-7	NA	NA	TGTGCCAGCAGCTTAGACGGAGGTACCTACGAGCAGTACTTC	CASSLDGGTYEQYF
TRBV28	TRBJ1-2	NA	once	TGTGCCAGCAGTTTATTGCCGGTCTATGGCTACACCTTC	CASSLLPVYGYTF
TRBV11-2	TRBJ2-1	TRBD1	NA	TGTGCCAGCAGCTTAGTGGGACAGGGATACAATGAGCAGTTCTTC	CASSLVGQGYNEQFF
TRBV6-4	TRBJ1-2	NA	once	TGTGCCAGCAGTTGGAGGTACTATGGCTACACCTTC	CASSWRYYGYTF
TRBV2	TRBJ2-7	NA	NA	TGTGCCAGCAGGGTCCTGTCCAGCGGGCAGTACTTC	CASRVLSSGQYF
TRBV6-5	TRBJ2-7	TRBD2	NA	TGTGCCAGCAAACCTAGCGGGAGCTACGAGCAGTACTTC	CASKPSGSYEQYF
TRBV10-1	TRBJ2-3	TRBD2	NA	TGCGCCAGCAGTGAGGCTAGCGGGAGGACAGATACGCAGTATTTT	CASSEASGRTDTQYF
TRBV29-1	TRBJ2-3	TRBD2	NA	TGCAGCGCCCCACTGGCGGGAGTAAAGCAGTATTTT	CSAPLAGVKQYF
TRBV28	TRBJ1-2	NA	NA	TGTGCCAGCAGCCCTTTGGGGTTGGGGCCTAATGGCTACACCTTC	CASSPLGLGPNGYTF
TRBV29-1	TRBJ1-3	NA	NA	TGCAGCGTTTCTCCACAATCTGGAAACACCATATATTTT	CSVSPQSGNTIYF
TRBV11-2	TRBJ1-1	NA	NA	TGTGCCAGCACCTTATCGGGACATCGGCGTGAAGCTTTCTTT	CASTLSGHRREAFF
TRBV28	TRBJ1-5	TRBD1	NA	TGTGCCAGCAGGTCGCCAGGGGGGGCTCGCAATCAGCCCCAGCATTTT	CASRSPGGARNQPQHF
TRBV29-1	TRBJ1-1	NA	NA	TGCAGCGTCGCGGGCACTGAAGCTTTCTTT	CSVAGTEAFF
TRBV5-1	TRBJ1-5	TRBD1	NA	TGCGCCAGCAGCTTGGATACAGGGGGTCAGCCCCAGCATTTT	CASSLDTGGQPQHF